This TCR beta chain originates from a study of T cells after yellow fever vaccination. Whole-study results and caveats: Overall, a small share of clonotypes was seen in both CD4 and CD8 compartments. The study noted that FACS-sorted repertoires could contain abundant clonotypes contaminating from the bulk population. The study re-detected most primary-vaccination clones after the booster (around 96% CD4, 88% CD8).

To note about this clonotype: Its antigen remains unidentified.

Synthesis of TCR cDNA relied on 5'RACE template switching, which attached a universal primer site and UMIs. TCRdb independently ran MiXCR on the 5' RACE reads; one entry per CDR3 protein. The table lists about 360,000 distinct CDR3 sequences, roughly 6.1% of them singletons. Germline V gene data show CDR1 as DFQATT and CDR2 as SNEGSKA (reference sequence). The V segment lost 5 bases and the J segment 7 bases; nucleotides outside the gene matches: 9. This CDR3 is built from 14 residues. This sample comprised PBMCs, obtained 5 days after the yellow fever booster vaccination. The sequence derives from a man aged 25-45 years who received the YFV17D yellow fever vaccine. The chain recombines TRBV20-1 with TRBJ2-5, with TRBD2 matching over 11 bases. The CDR3 region is CSAYSGRAPGTQYF. The CDR3 DNA reads TGCAGTGCTTATAGCGGGAGGGCCCCAGGGACCCAGTACTTC.